A single sample gave rise to the 14 T cell receptor beta chains below, sequenced in a study of CD8 T cells in ankylosing spondylitis. TCRdb fed the 5' RACE reads into MiXCR, producing one record per CDR3 protein. The table has 200,000 to 300,000 distinct CDR3 sequences, about 11% seen once. The source material was blood, either unsorted or a sorted T cell fraction (not recorded which). These receptors were collected from a male donor with ankylosing spondylitis or in good health (not recorded which).

The table lists this clonotype with a few counts. The chain is built from TRBV11-3 and TRBJ2-3; possible D gene TRBD2, 5 bases. V lost 0 bases to trimming and J lost 4 bases, with 14 bases between them. The CDR3 runs to 16 residues. Germline lookup yields CDR1 SGHNT and CDR2 YENEEA. CDR3 loop: CASSLEGEGSADTQYF. The CDR3 region has the DNA TGTGCCAGCAGCTTAGAAGGCGAGGGTTCGGCAGATACGCAGTATTTT.

This chain uses TRBV20-1 with TRBJ2-7, with 7 bases aligning to TRBD1. Losses at the gene ends were 8 bases for V and 4 bases for J; bases not matched to a gene: 14. The CDR3 is 14 amino acids. Germline-derived CDR1 and CDR2 are DFQATT and SNEGSKA (reference sequence). The DNA of the CDR3 is TGCAGTACTGGAACTGGACAGGACTTTTACGAGCAGTACTTC. It is translated as CSTGTGQDFYEQYF.

This clonotype showed up just a few times. This rearrangement joins TRBV7-9 to TRBJ1-1, with D possibly TRBD1 on 5 matching bases. Germline lookup yields CDR1 SEHNR and CDR2 FQNEAQ (reference sequence). Trimming left V 4 bases short and J 1 base short, with 19 bases between. This CDR3 is built from 17 residues. The CDR3 region has the DNA TGTGCCAGCAGCTCAAAATTCGGGGGACCCGAGAACACTGAAGCTTTCTTT. Protein: CASSSKFGGPENTEAFF.

This clonotype was picked up many times. The V and J genes are TRBV7-2 and TRBJ2-7; 7 bases are shared with TRBD1. The J segment lost 0 bases and the V segment lost 3 bases, leaving 5 bases of the junction unmatched. CDR3 length equals 15 residues. Germline CDR1 SGHTA, CDR2 FQGNSA. Here the CDR3 reads CASSFSRGFSYEQYF. The CDR3 DNA reads TGTGCCAGCAGCTTCAGCAGGGGGTTCTCCTACGAGCAGTACTTC.

This clonotype was detected many times. The rearrangement uses TRBV2 and TRBJ2-3, with 15 bases aligning to TRBD2. The V and J ends lost 6 bases and 0 bases, in that order; junction bases with no gene match: 4. The CDR3 sequence is 17 residues long. Germline V CDR1 and CDR2: SNHLY, FYNNEI. The CDR3 coding sequence is TGTGCCAGCAGACCCGGACTAGCGGGGGGGAGCACAGATACGCAGTATTTT. Amino acids: CASRPGLAGGSTDTQYF.

The chain combines TRBV7-2 with TRBJ2-7; TRBD1 agrees at 9 bases. V trimming: 1 base; J trimming: 4 bases; junction bases outside the gene matches: 8. The CDR3 contains 16 residues. CDR1 SGHTA and CDR2 FQGNSA come from the germline V gene. CDR3 sequence (DNA): TGTGCCAGCAGCTTAGAGCTAGGACAGGGGTCTTACGAGCAGTACTTC. This encodes CASSLELGQGSYEQYF.

V gene TRBV30 combines with J gene TRBJ2-2; D gene ambiguous. Trimming stripped 0 bases from V and 4 bases from J, with 9 bases between. This CDR3 contains 14 residues. CDR1 and CDR2 (germline): GTSNPN, SVGIG (reference sequence). DNA of the CDR3: TGTGCCTGGAGTGTAGGTGGATTCACCGGGGAGCTGTTTTTT. It specifies CAWSVGGFTGELFF. Supplemented by reference TRBV30 and TRBJ2-2, the full variable domain reads SQTIHQWPATLVQPVGSPLSLECTVEGTSNPNLYWYRQAAGRGLQLLFYSVGIGQISSEVPQNLSASRPQDRQFILSSKKLLLSDSGFYLCAWSVGGFTGELFFGEGSRLTVL.

In this sample, this clonotype turned up once. V usage is TRBV29-1 and J usage is TRBJ2-1; D unresolved. Germline CDR1 is SQVTM and CDR2 is ANQGSEA. V was cut by 6 bases and J by 4 bases, with 10 bases left in between. The CDR3 runs 12 residues. The CDR3 here is CSVVTSYNEQFF. The CDR3 DNA reads TGCAGCGTGGTGACTTCTTACAATGAGCAGTTCTTC.

There are many counts of this clonotype. The J gene is TRBJ2-3, the V gene TRBV27, with D possibly called TRBD1 or TRBD2 (6 bases each). The CDR3 covers 14 residues. The V gene's germline CDR1 is MNHEY and CDR2 SMNVEV (reference sequence). Trimming pared 8 bases from V and 3 bases from J, leaving 15 bases between. CDR3 nucleotide sequence: TGTGCCAGCTGGGGGGCCGCAGGGACAGATACGCAGTATTTT. The encoded protein is CASWGAAGTDTQYF.

This clonotype was detected many times. CDR3 sequence: CAWSPTRINTEAFF. CDR3 sequence (DNA): TGTGCCTGGAGCCCCACGAGGATCAATACTGAAGCTTTCTTT. This rearrangement joins TRBV30 to TRBJ1-1; D is unresolved. Germline V gives CDR1 GTSNPN, CDR2 SVGIG (reference sequence). There are 14 residues in the CDR3. The ends were cut back, 3 bases at V and 5 bases at J, with 16 bases in the middle.

This clonotype was counted at least ten times. The gene calls are TRBV12-3 or TRBV12-4 and TRBJ2-7; D tentatively fits TRBD1 or TRBD2 (5 bases each). V was trimmed by 6 bases and J by 3 bases, leaving 15 bases between them. The CDR3 is 14 residues long. The chain's CDR3 is CASSPGPNDYEQYF. The DNA of the CDR3 is TGTGCCAGCAGCCCGGGACCGAACGACTACGAGCAGTACTTC.

This clonotype occurred many times. V usage is TRBV4-2 and J usage is TRBJ1-3; TRBD1 is a possible D gene (5 bases). The CDR3 length is 14 residues. Germline V gene sequence: CDR1 LGHNA, CDR2 YNFKEQ. Trimming removed 2 bases at V and 4 bases at J, with 9 bases between. The CDR3: CASSQRGGGNTIYF. The CDR3 coding sequence is TGTGCCAGCAGCCAACGGGGGGGAGGAAACACCATATATTTT.

This clonotype occurred many times. The chain recombines TRBV5-1 with TRBJ2-5, with TRBD1 identical over 7 bases. Germline CDR1 and CDR2: SGHRS and YFSETQ. V was clipped by 0 bases and J by 2 bases; unmatched bases: 10. The CDR3 runs to 17 residues. CDR3 sequence (DNA): TGCGCCAGCAGCTTGGCAGGGTCCAGGGACAGTCAAGAGACCCAGTACTTC. This gives the protein CASSLAGSRDSQETQYF.

V is TRBV11-2 and J is TRBJ2-5; TRBD2 matches 13 bases. Trimming cost V 5 bases and J 1 base; bases outside gene matches: 10. The germline V gene has CDR1 SGHAT and CDR2 FQNNGV. This CDR3 has 18 amino acids. The CDR3: CASSPRTSGGTSQETQYF. The CDR3 DNA reads TGTGCCAGCAGCCCCAGGACTAGCGGGGGAACCTCCCAAGAGACCCAGTACTTC.